Included here is one T cell receptor beta chain sequence, with context. This same CDR3 is encoded by further DNA sequences in the sample. The data derive from a study of blood T cell repertoires in COVID-19. Study details: Samples representing acute and convalescent COVID-19 were sourced from the United States, Italy and Spain.

In the authors' methods: Reference gene primer amplification gave nucleated cell count estimates. Sequencing used immunoSEQ multiplex PCR; TCRdb keeps in-frame clones, though not all of them. D and trimming were read from the DNA, whereas the V and J calls and clone size are those reported in that table. This table has about 71,000 clones, just over 85% appearing once. The V end was cut by 7 bases, the J end by 0 bases, with 12 bases between. This CDR3 is 13 amino acids long. Germline CDR1 is SQVTM and CDR2 is ANQGSEA. The source of this sequence is a man aged 25-45 years with acute or convalescent COVID-19. The specimen was peripheral blood. The chain has TRBV29-1 and TRBJ1-1, with a possible D match to TRBD1 (5 bases). CDR3 protein: CSALQELNTEAFF. CDR3 sequence (DNA): TGCAGCGCTCTACAGGAATTGAACACTGAAGCTTTCTTT. The variable domain in full, with the rest retrieved from reference TRBV29-1 and TRBJ1-1, is SAVISQKPSRDICQRGTSLTIQCQVDSQVTMMFWYRQQPGQSLTLIATANQGSEATYESGFVIDKFPISRPNLTFSTLTVSNMSPEDSSIYLCSALQELNTEAFFGQGTRLTVV.